This T cell receptor beta chain is drawn from a study of cytomegalovirus exposure and HLA in healthy donors. Study-level points and caveats: Most of the TCR beta V segments (in an earlier analysis) were productive either about 87% or about 30% of the time. Later analysis reportedly placed an Asian-associated ancestry cluster below the roughly 670-donor mean in N-insertions.

Use of 60 Vbeta and 13 Jbeta primers characterized the PCR. Produced via immunoSEQ multiplex PCR; TCRdb's table is partial and in-frame only. The sample consists of 100,000 to 150,000 clones, more than 70% of them appearing once. The CDR3 sequence is 13 residues long. For this clone: The antigen is undetermined.

The sequencing sample was made of PBMCs. The genes are TRBV21-1 and TRBJ1-5; the table gives TRBD1 as D, unverified against the DNA. TRBV21-1 is described as a pseudogene. The sequence was obtained from a man aged 45-65 years in good health and CMV-seronegative. CDR3 nucleotides: TGTGCCACCCAGACAGGGTGGGGTCGGCCCCAGCATTTT. This gives the protein CATQTGWGRPQHF.